The present T cell receptor beta chain was sequenced within a study of T cell changes during pregnancy in multiple sclerosis. The germline V and J ends were trimmed by 2 bases and 0 bases, with 13 bases remaining between them. Germline CDR1 is KGHSH and CDR2 is LQKENI. The length of the CDR3 is 17 residues. This table comes from immunoSEQ multiplex PCR, and its TCRdb copy is limited to in-frame clones, with some not included. Found here are tens of thousands of clones, 85% to 95% of them singletons; the top ten hold roughly 2.8%. The chain has TRBV18 and TRBJ2-2, with TRBD1 as a possible D gene (5 bases). The TCR comes from a female donor in good health, enrolled as a control in a pregnancy study. Material: peripheral blood, obtained in the third trimester of pregnancy. The CDR3 region has the DNA TGTGCCAGCTCACCATGGGGAATGACAGCGAACACCGGGGAGCTGTTTTTT. It specifies CASSPWGMTANTGELFF.